This T cell receptor beta chain derives from a study of blood T cell repertoires in COVID-19. Study-level background: Both acute and convalescent COVID-19 samples were obtained from the United States, Italy and Spain. The analysed material was cDNA or gDNA that came from T cells, B-cell-depleted T cells, or PBMCs.

Germline values: CDR1 MRHNA, CDR2 SNTAGT. Trimming removed 5 bases from V and 4 bases from J; junction bases left unmatched: 5. This CDR3 spans 13 amino acids. In the source study's methods: Amplification with reference gene primers provided the estimates of nucleated cell counts. Profiling relied on immunoSEQ multiplex PCR, and the TCRdb table lists in-frame clones only, not all of them. D and trimming come from the DNA, and the V and J calls and clone size come from that table. The table has around 200,000 clones, about 87% seen once. This clone was counted a single time. This TCR derives from a woman aged 18-29 years who had recovered from COVID-19. V and J are TRBV6-4 and TRBJ2-7; TRBD2 agrees at 7 bases. Input material: peripheral blood. CDR3 coding DNA: TGTGCCAGCAGTCGTTCTAGCGGTTACGAGCAGTACTTC. It translates to CASSRSSGYEQYF.